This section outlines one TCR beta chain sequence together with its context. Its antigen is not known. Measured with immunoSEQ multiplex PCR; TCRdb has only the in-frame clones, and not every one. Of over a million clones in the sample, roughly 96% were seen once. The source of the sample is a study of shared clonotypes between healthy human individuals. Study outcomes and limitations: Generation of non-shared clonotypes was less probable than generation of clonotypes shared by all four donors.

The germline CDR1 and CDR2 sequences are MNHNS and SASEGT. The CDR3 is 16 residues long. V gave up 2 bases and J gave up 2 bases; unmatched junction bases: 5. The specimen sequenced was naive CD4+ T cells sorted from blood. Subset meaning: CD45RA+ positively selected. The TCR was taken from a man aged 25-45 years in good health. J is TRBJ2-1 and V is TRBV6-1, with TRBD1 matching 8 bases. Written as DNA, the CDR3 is TGTGCCAGCAGTGAATATCGGACAGGGCCCTACAATGAGCAGTTCTTC. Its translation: CASSEYRTGPYNEQFF.